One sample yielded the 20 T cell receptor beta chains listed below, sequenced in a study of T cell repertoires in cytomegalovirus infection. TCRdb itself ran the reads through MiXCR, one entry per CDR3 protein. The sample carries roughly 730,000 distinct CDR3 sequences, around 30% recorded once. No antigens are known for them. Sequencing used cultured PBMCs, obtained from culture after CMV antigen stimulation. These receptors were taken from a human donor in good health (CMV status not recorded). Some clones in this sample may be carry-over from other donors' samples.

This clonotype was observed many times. CDR3 in amino acids: CASSRLDLDTQYF. In nucleotides, the CDR3 is TGTGCCAGCAGCCGACTAGATTTAGATACGCAGTATTTT. The chain has TRBV7-2 and TRBJ2-3; tentative D call: TRBD2 (6 bases). This CDR3 spans 13 amino acids. Germline assignment: CDR1 SGHTA and CDR2 FQGNSA. V was shortened by 5 bases and J by 5 bases, with 11 bases between the two germline ends. Full variable domain (remainder filled in from reference TRBV7-2 and TRBJ2-3): GAGVSQSPSNKVTEKGKDVELRCDPISGHTALYWYRQSLGQGLEFLIYFQGNSAPDKSGLPSDRFSAERTGGSVSTLTIQRTQQEDSAVYLCASSRLDLDTQYFGPGTRLTVL.

CDR3 nucleotide sequence: TGTGCCAGCAGCACCCGGGACAGGGTATTCGGTGAAGCTTTCTTT. As protein: CASSTRDRVFGEAFF. The chain combines TRBV14 with TRBJ1-1; 9 bases map to TRBD1. This CDR3 is 15 amino acids long. Germline V gene data show CDR1 as SGHDN and CDR2 as FVKESK. Germline trimming cut 5 bases from V and 7 bases from J; bases unmatched to any gene: 11.

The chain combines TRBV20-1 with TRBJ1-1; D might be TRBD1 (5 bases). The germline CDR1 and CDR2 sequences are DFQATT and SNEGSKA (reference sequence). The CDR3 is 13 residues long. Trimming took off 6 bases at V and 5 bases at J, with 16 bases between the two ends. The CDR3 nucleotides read TGCAGTGCGGGAGGGGCGCACCGGACTGAAGCTTTCTTT. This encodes CSAGGAHRTEAFF.

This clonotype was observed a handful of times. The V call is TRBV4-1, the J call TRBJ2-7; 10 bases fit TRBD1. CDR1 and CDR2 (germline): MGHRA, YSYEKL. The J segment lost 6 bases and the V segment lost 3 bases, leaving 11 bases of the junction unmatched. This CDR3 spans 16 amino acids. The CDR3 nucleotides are TGCGCCAGCAGCCAGGTAACCGGGACAGGGGAGTTCGAGCAGTACTTC. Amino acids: CASSQVTGTGEFEQYF.

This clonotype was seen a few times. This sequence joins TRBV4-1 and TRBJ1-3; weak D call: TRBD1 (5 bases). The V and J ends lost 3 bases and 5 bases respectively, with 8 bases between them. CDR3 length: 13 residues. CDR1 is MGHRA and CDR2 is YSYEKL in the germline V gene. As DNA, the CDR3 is TGCGCCAGCAGCCAGACAGACCGAAACACCATATATTTT. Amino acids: CASSQTDRNTIYF.

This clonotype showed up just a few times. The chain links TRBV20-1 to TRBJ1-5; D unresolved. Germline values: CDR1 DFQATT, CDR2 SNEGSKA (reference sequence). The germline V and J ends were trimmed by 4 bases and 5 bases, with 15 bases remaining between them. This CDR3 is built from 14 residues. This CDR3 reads CSATRARWDQPQHF. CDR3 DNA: TGCAGTGCTACTAGGGCTCGATGGGATCAGCCCCAGCATTTT.

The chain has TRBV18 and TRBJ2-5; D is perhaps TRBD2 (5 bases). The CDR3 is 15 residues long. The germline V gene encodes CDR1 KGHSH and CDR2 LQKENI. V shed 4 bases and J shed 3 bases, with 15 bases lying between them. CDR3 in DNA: TGTGCCAGCTCACAGGATTTATCGGGGAAAGAGACCCAGTACTTC. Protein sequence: CASSQDLSGKETQYF.

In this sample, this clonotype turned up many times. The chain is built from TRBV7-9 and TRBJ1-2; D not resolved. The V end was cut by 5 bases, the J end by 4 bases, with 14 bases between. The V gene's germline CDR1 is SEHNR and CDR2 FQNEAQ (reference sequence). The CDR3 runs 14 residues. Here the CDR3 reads CASSRAIDGYGYTF. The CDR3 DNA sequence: TGTGCCAGCAGCAGGGCAATTGACGGCTATGGCTACACCTTC.

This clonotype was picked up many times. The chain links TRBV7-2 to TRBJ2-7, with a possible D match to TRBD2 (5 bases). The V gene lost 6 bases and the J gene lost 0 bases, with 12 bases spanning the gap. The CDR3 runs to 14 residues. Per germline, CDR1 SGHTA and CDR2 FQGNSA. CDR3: CASSKMGSSYEQYF. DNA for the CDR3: TGTGCCAGCAGTAAGATGGGGAGCTCCTACGAGCAGTACTTC.

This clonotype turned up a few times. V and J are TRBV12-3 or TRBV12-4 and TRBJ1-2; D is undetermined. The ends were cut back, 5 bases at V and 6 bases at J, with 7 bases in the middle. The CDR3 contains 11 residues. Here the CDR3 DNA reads TGTGCCAGCAGTAACCGGGATGGCTACACCTTC. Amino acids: CASSNRDGYTF.

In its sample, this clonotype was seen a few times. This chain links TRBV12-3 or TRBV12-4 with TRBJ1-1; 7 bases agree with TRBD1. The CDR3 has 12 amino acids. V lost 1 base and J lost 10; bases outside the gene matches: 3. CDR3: CASSLDRGRAFF. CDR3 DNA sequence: TGTGCCAGCAGTTTAGACAGGGGACGAGCTTTCTTT.

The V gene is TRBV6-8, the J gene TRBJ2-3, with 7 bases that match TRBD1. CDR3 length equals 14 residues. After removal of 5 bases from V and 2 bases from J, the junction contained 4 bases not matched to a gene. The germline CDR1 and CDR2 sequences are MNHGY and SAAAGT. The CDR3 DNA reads TGTGCCAGCAGTCAGACAGGGTACACAGATACGCAGTATTTT. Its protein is CASSQTGYTDTQYF.

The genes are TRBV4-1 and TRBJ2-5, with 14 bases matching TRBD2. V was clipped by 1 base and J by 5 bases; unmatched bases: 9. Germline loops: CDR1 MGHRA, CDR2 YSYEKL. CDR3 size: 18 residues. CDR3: CASSQGRGLAGGLETQYF. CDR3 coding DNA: TGCGCCAGCAGCCAAGGACGCGGACTAGCGGGGGGCCTGGAGACCCAGTACTTC.

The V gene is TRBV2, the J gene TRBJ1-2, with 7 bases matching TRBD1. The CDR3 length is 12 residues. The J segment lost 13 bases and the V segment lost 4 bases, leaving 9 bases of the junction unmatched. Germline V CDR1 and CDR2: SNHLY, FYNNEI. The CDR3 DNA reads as TGTGCCAGCAGTGGGACAGGCAAGGGGAGCACCTTC. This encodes CASSGTGKGSTF.

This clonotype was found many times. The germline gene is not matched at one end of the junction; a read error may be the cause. For the CDR3, the DNA is TGTGCCAGCAGCCAGGGGGCTGGCTACGAGCAGTACTTC. It specifies CASSQGAGYEQYF. The V call is TRBV4-1, the J call TRBJ2-7, with 8 bases matching TRBD1. Per the germline V gene, CDR1 is MGHRA and CDR2 is YSYEKL. The CDR3 loop spans 13 amino acids.

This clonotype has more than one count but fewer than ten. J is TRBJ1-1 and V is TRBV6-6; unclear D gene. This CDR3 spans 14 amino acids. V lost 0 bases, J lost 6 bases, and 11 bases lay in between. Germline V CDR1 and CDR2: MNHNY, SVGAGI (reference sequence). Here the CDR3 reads CASSYSTLSAEAFF. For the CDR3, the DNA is TGTGCCAGCAGTTACTCGACTTTGAGTGCTGAAGCTTTCTTT.

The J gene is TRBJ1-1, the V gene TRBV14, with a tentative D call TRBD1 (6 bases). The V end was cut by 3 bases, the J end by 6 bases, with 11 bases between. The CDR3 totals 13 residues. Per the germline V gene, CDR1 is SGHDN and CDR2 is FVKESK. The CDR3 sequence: CASSHRGAAEAFF. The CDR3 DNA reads TGTGCCAGCAGCCACCGGGGGGCCGCTGAAGCTTTCTTT. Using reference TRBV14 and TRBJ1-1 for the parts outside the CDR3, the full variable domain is EAGVTQFPSHSVIEKGQTVTLRCDPISGHDNLYWYRRVMGKEIKFLLHFVKESKQDESGMPNNRFLAERTGGTYSTLKVQPAELEDSGVYFCASSHRGAAEAFFGQGTRLTVV.

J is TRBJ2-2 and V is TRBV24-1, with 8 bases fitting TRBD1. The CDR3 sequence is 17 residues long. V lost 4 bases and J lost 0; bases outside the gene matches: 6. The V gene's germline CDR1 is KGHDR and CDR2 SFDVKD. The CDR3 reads CATSDLGQGANTGELFF. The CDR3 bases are TGTGCCACCAGTGACCTTGGACAGGGTGCGAACACCGGGGAGCTGTTTTTT.

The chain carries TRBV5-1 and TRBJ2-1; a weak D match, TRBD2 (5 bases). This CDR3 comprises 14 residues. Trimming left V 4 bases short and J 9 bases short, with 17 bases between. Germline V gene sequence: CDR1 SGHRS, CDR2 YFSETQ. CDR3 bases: TGCGCCAGCAGCGCGTTGGGAAGCGGTGGTGAGCAGTTCTTC. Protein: CASSALGSGGEQFF. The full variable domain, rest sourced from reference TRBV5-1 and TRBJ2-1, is KAGVTQTPRYLIKTRGQQVTLSCSPISGHRSVSWYQQTPGQGLQFLFEYFSETQRNKGNFPGRFSGRQFSNSRSEMNVSTLELGDSALYLCASSALGSGGEQFFGPGTRLTVL.

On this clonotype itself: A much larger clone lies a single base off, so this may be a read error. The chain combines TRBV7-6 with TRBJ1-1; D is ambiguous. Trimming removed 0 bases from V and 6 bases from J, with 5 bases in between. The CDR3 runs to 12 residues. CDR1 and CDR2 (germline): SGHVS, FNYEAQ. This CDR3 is CASSLAEAEAFF. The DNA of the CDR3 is TGTGCCAGCAGCTTAGCGGAAGCTGAAGCTTTCTTT.